The clone carrying this TCR beta chain was counted a single time. Its antigen is not known. These data come from a study of T cell responses to AZD1222 COVID-19 vaccine. Study observations and caveats: A mostly white British donor set with more females was recruited, and clonal diversity was possibly underestimated. Among vaccine-associated CD4 TCRs, coverage spanned spike, with dominance at 160-218 and 743-854. Receipt of two AZD1222 doses was followed by a rise in Spike-specific TCR breadth and depth.

TCRdb keeps only in-frame clones here, not all; method: immunoSEQ multiplex PCR. The sample has almost 35,000 clones, roughly nine tenths seen once. The CDR3 spans 11 residues. V lost 8 bases to trimming and J lost 5 bases, with 7 bases between them. Germline loops: CDR1 SEHNR, CDR2 FQNEAQ (reference sequence). The sample was peripheral blood, taken on day 0 of AZD1222 vaccination. The TCR comes from an adult in good health. V and J are TRBV7-9 and TRBJ1-3; D uncertain. CDR3 sequence reads: CASGGRNTIYF. The DNA for the CDR3 is TGTGCCAGCGGAGGGAGAAACACCATATATTTT.